Below, 5 T cell receptor beta chains from the same sample are listed, as sequenced in a study of T cells in Graves' hyperthyroidism and ophthalmopathy. RNA transcripts gave rise to amplified TCR beta CDR3 regions. The study used the HTBI primer set for a first-round RT-PCR of the TCR CDR3. TCRdb re-called the multiplex PCR reads through MiXCR, storing one row per CDR3 protein. The sample includes about 360,000 distinct CDR3 sequences, 13% of them seen just once. The sample consisted of blood. These receptors were obtained from a man aged 25 to 40 with Graves' hyperthyroidism that later progressed to Graves' ophthalmopathy.

This clonotype showed up many times. This chain connects TRBV3-1 to TRBJ1-5, with 7 bases fitting TRBD1. The CDR3 contains 17 residues. Germline V gene data show CDR1 as LGHDT and CDR2 as YNNKEL (reference sequence). V gave up 0 bases and J gave up 4 bases; unmatched junction bases: 9. The CDR3, as DNA: TGTGCCAGCAGCCAAGATATGGCAGGGGGTGCGAATCAGCCCCAGCATTTT. Residues: CASSQDMAGGANQPQHF.

There are many counts of this clonotype. The chain recombines TRBV7-9 with TRBJ2-1; possibly TRBD1 for D (6 bases). With 8 bases removed from V and 10 bases from J, the gap between germline ends came to 9 bases. Per the germline V gene, CDR1 is SEHNR and CDR2 is FQNEAQ (reference sequence). The length of the CDR3 is 10 residues. CDR3: CASGRGEQFF. The CDR3 DNA follows: TGTGCCAGCGGTAGGGGGGAGCAGTTCTTC. The complete variable domain, with remaining parts taken from reference TRBV7-9 and TRBJ2-1, reads DTGVSQNPRHKITKRGQNVTFRCDPISEHNRLYWYRQTLGQGPEFLTYFQNEAQLEKSRLLSDRFSAERPKGSFSTLEIQRTEQGDSAMYLCASGRGEQFFGPGTRLTVL.

V is TRBV19 and J is TRBJ1-5; D not certain. The CDR3 is 13 residues long. V lost 3 bases, J lost 7 bases, and 10 bases lay in between. CDR1 and CDR2 (germline): LNHDA, SQIVND (reference sequence). The CDR3 here is CASSIGPEQPQHF. CDR3 coding DNA: TGTGCCAGTAGTATTGGGCCCGAGCAGCCCCAGCATTTT.

On this clonotype: Compared with germline, one end of the junction differs, possibly owing to a read error. V and J are TRBV12-3 or TRBV12-4 and TRBJ2-7, with 10 bases that match TRBD1. The CDR3 consists of 14 residues. CDR3 region: CANSWDRGSYEQYF. DNA for the CDR3: TGTGCCAACAGCTGGGACAGGGGTTCCTACGAGCAATACTTC.

This clonotype was found a few times. The chain employs TRBV28 and TRBJ1-5; the D gene is possibly TRBD1 (6 bases). There are 14 residues in the CDR3. Germline CDR1 reads MDHEN; CDR2 reads SYDVKM. V was cut by 6 bases and J by 6 bases, with 15 bases left in between. The CDR3 nucleotides are TGTGCCAGCAGGCCAACAGGGCCCAGTCAGCCCCAGCATTTT. Protein product: CASRPTGPSQPQHF.